This TCR beta chain came from a study of cytomegalovirus exposure and HLA in healthy donors. Broader study findings: Whilst most TCR sequences proved rare, a subset of public TCRs occurred across many donors.

V was trimmed by 5 bases and J by 6 bases, leaving 15 bases between them. CDR1 is LNHDA, CDR2 SQIVND, per germline (reference sequence). The CDR3 covers 14 residues. Comments on this clone: The target antigen is unknown.

PCR used 60 Vbeta primers and 13 Jbeta primers. Clones were sequenced by immunoSEQ multiplex PCR, and TCRdb holds only the in-frame ones, with some missing. Of more than 100,000 clones detected, roughly 68% appear once; the ten largest clones hold 5.5% to 7.5%. Each of the donors was a healthy bone marrow donor. The sequencing sample was made of PBMCs. The chain has TRBV19 and TRBJ2-3; TRBD1 might be the D (5 bases). The receptor's source is a woman aged 50 to 60 in good health and CMV-seropositive. As DNA, the CDR3 is TGTGCCAGTAGTTTACAGGCCCAACGGGATACGCAGTATTTT. It translates to CASSLQAQRDTQYF.